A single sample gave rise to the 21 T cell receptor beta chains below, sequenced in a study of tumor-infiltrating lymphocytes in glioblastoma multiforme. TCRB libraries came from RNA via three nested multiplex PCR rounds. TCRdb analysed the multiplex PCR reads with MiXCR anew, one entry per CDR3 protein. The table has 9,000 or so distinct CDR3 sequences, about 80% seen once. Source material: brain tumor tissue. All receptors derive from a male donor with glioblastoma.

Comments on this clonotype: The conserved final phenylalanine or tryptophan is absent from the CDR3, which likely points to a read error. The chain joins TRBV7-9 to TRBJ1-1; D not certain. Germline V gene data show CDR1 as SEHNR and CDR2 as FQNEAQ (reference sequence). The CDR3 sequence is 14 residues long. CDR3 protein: CTSSLRREESEAFS. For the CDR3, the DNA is TGTACCAGCAGCTTACGGAGGGAAGAGTCTGAAGCTTTCTCT.

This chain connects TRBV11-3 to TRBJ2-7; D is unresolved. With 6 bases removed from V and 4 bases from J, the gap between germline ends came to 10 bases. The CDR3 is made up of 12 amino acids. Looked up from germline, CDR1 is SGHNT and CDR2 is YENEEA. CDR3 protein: CASSSIAYEQYF. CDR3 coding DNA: TGTGCCAGCAGTTCTATTGCATACGAGCAGTACTTC.

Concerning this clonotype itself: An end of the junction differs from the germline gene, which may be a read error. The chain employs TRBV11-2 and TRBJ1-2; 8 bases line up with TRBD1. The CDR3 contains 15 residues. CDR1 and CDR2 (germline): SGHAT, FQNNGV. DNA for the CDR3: TGCGCCAGCAGCCAGCCGACAGGGGTTTACTATGGCTACACCTTC. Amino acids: CASSQPTGVYYGYTF.

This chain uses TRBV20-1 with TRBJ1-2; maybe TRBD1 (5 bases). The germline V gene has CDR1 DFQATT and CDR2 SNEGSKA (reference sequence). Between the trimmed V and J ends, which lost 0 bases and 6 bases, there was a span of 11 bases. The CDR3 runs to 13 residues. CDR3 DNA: TGCAGTGCTAGAGATAGGACATGGAATGGCTACACCTTC. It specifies CSARDRTWNGYTF.

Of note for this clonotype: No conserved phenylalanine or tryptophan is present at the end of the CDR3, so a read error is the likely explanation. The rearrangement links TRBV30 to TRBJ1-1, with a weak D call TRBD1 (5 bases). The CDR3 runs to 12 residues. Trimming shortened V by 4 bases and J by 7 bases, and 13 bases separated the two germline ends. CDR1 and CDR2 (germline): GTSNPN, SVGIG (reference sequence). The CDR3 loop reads CAWKERGIEAFL. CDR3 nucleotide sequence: TGTGCCTGGAAAGAAAGGGGCATTGAAGCTTTCTTA.

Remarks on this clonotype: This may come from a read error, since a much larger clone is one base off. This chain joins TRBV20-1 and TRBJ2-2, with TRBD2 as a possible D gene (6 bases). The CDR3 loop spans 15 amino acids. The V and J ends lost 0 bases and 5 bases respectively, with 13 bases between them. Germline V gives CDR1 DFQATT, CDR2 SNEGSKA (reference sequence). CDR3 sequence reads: CSARDRREDTGELFF. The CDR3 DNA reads TGCAGTGCTAGAGATCGGCGGGAAGATACCGGGGAGCTGTTTTTT.

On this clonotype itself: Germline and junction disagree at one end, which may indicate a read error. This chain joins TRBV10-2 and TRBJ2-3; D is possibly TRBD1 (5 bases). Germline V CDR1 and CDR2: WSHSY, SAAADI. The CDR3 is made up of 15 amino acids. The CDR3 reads CASSEARARADTQCF. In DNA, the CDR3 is TGCGCCAGCAGTGAGGCAAGGGCCAGGGCAGATACGCAGTGTTTT.

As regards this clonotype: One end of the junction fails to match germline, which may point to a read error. In DNA, the CDR3 is TGTCCCAGCAGCGTAATCAATGAGCAGTTCTTC. Protein product: CPSSVINEQFF. The V gene is TRBV11-2, the J gene TRBJ2-1; D gene unclear. Germline CDR1 reads SGHAT; CDR2 reads FQNNGV. This CDR3 comprises 11 residues.

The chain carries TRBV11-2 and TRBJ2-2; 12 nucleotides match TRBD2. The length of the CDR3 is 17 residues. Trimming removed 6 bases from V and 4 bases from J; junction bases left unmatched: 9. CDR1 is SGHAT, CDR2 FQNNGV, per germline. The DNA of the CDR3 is TGTGCCAGCAGTTCGACTAGCGGGAGAATAAGCACCGGGGAGCTGTTTTTT. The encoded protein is CASSSTSGRISTGELFF.

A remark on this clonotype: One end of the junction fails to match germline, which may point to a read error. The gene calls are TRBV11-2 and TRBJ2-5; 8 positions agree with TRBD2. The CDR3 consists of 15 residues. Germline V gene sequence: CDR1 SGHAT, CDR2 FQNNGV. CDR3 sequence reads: CASSFSGTIKGTQYF. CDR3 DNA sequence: TGCGCCAGCAGCTTTAGCGGGACTATCAAAGGAACCCAGTACTTC.

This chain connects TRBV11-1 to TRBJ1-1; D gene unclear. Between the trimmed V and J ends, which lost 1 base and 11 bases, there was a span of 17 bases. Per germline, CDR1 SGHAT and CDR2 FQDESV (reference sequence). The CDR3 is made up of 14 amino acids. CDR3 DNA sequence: TGTGCCAGCAGCTTAGGTGAGTGGTACAGCGAGGCTTTCTTT. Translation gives CASSLGEWYSEAFF.

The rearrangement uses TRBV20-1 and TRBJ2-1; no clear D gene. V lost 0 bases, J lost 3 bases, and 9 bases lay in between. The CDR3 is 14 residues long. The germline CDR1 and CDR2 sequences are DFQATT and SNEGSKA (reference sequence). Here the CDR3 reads CSARDVTHYNEQFF. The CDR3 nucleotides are TGCAGTGCTAGAGATGTCACCCACTACAATGAGCAGTTCTTC.

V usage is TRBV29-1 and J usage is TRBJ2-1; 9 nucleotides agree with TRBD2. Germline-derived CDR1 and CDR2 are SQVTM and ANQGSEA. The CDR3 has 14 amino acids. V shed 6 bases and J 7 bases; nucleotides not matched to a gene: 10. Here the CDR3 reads CSVRLAAKGNEQFF. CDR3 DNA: TGCAGCGTGCGACTAGCGGCCAAGGGGAATGAGCAGTTCTTC.

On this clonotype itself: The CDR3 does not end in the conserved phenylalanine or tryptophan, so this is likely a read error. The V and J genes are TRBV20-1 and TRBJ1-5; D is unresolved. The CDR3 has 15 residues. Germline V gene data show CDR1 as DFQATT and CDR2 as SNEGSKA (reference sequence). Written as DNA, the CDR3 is TGCAGTGCTCGAGAGGGCAGGTATAGCAATCAGCCCCAGCATTGT. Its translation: CSAREGRYSNQPQHC.

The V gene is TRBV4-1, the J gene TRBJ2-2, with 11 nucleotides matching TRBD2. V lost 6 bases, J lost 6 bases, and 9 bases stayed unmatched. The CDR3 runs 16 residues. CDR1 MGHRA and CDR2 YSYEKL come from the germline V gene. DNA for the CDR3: TGCGCCAGCAGTCCGAGTAGCGGGAGGGCCCCCGGGGAGCTGTTTTTT. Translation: CASSPSSGRAPGELFF.

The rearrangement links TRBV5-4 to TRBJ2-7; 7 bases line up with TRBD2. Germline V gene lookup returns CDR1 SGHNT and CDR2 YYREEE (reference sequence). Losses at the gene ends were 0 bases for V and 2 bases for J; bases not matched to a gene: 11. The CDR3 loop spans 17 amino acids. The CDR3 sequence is CASSLDTGTRGTYEQYF. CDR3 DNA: TGTGCCAGCAGCTTGGACACCGGGACGCGGGGGACCTACGAGCAGTACTTC.

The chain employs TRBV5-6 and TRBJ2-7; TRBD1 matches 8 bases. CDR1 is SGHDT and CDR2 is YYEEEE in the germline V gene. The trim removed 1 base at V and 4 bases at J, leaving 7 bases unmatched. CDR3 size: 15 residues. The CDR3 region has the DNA TGTGCCAGCAGCTTGATACCAGGGGGCGTTTACGAGCAGTACTTC. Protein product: CASSLIPGGVYEQYF.

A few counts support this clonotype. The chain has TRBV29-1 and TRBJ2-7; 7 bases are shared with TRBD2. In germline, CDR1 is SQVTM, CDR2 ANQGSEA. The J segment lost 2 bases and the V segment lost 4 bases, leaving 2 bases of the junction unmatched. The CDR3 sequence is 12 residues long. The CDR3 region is CSVVGGPYEQYF. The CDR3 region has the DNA TGCAGCGTTGTGGGAGGGCCCTACGAGCAGTACTTC.

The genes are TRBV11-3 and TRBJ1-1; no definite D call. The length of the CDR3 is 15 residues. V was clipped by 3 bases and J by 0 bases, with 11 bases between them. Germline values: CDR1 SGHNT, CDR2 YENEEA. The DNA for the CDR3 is TGTGCCAGCAGCTTCAGTGGCAACATGAACACTGAAGCTTTCTTT. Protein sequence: CASSFSGNMNTEAFF.

The CDR3: CASSYSTQQETQYF. CDR3 in DNA: TGTGCCAGCAGTTACTCGACACAACAAGAGACCCAGTACTTC. V is TRBV6-5 and J is TRBJ2-5; no definite D call. The length of the CDR3 is 14 residues. V was pared by 0 bases and J by 2 bases, with 7 bases between. CDR1 is MNHEY and CDR2 is SVGAGI in the germline V gene.

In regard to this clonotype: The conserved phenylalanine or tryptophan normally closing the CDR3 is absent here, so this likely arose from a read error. The CDR3 sequence is CASSSGANVLTL. Written as DNA, the CDR3 is TGTGCCAGCAGCTCTGGGGCCAACGTCCTGACTTTA. The chain couples TRBV6-5 to TRBJ2-6; D is unresolved. CDR1 is MNHEY, CDR2 SVGAGI, per germline. The germline V and J ends were trimmed by 6 bases and 0 bases, with 0 bases remaining between them. This CDR3 spans 12 amino acids.